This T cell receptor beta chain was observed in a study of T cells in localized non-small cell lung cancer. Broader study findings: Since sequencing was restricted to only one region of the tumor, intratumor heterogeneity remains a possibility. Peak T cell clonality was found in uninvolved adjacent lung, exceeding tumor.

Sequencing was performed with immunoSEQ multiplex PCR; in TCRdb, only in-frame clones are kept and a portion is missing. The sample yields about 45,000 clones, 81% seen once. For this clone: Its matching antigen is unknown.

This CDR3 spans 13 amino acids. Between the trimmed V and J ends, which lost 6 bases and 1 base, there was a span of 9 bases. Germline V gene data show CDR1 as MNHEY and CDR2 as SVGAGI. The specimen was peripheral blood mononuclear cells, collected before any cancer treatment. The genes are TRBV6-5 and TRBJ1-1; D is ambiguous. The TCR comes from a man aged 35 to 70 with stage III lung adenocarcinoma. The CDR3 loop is CASSLGGNTEAFF. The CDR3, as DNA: TGTGCCAGCAGCCTAGGAGGGAACACTGAAGCTTTCTTT.